Shown below are 11 T cell receptor beta chains from a single sample sequenced in a study of vaccination and CD4 T cells after COVID-19. The assay that was used to sequence DNA from cultured CD4+ T cells was the Oncomine TCR Beta short-read assay. From the PCR reads, TCRdb called clonotypes with MiXCR, one entry per CDR3 protein. The sample includes 8,500 to 13,000 distinct CDR3 sequences, 58% of them seen just once. No antigen has been identified for these receptors. Treatment noted: roughly ten-day PBMC culture with coronavirus spike peptide pools or control peptides (ViraFEST assay). The sequencing sample was made of CD4+ T cells from blood, cultured in vitro. The receptors here all came from a human donor who had recovered from COVID-19.

This clonotype was observed a single time. The rearrangement links TRBV6-2 or TRBV6-3 to TRBJ2-3, with a possible D match to TRBD1 (6 bases). CDR1 is MNHEY and CDR2 is SVGEGT in the germline V gene. The CDR3 sequence is 16 residues long. V lost 6 bases and J 5 bases, leaving 21 bases between the germline ends. CDR3 residues: CASSHGYGTTKDTQYF. CDR3 bases: TGTGCCAGCAGCCATGGATATGGGACAACAAAAGATACGCAGTATTTT.

The rearrangement links TRBV24-1 to TRBJ1-5; possible D gene TRBD1, 5 bases. V lost 2 bases, J lost 4 bases, and 11 bases lay in between. The CDR3 spans 15 residues. Per the germline V gene, CDR1 is KGHDR and CDR2 is SFDVKD. The CDR3 here is CATSDSGPGNQPQHF. The CDR3 coding sequence is TGTGCCACCAGTGATTCGGGACCGGGAAATCAGCCCCAGCATTTT.

In the case of this clonotype: The missing conserved phenylalanine or tryptophan at the end of this CDR3 makes a read error likely. The chain couples TRBV20-1 to TRBJ2-5; 8 positions agree with TRBD1. Germline V lookup: CDR1 DFQATT, CDR2 SNEGSKA (reference sequence). This CDR3 has 15 amino acids. V dropped 6 bases and J dropped 5; count of bases not matched to a gene: 14. The CDR3 spells CSARQRDRITETQYL. The DNA of the CDR3 is TGCAGTGCCCGCCAACGGGACAGGATTACCGAGACCCAGTACCTC.

There are a few counts of this clonotype. This sequence joins TRBV12-3 or TRBV12-4 and TRBJ2-1; possibly TRBD1 for D (6 bases). The CDR3 is 13 amino acids. V was pared by 7 bases and J by 4 bases, with 11 bases between. The CDR3, as DNA: TGTGCCAGCACGGGACAACTTTACAATGAGCAGTTCTTC. This gives the protein CASTGQLYNEQFF.

The V gene is TRBV6-2 or TRBV6-3, the J gene TRBJ2-2; 7 bases match TRBD2. The CDR3 is 15 amino acids. CDR1 is MNHEY, CDR2 SVGEGT, per germline. V gave up 5 bases and J gave up 4 bases; unmatched junction bases: 7. CDR3 in DNA: TGTGCCAGCAGTCTAGGACTAGGAGGCACCGGGGAGCTGTTTTTT. It codes for CASSLGLGGTGELFF.

This chain connects TRBV6-2 or TRBV6-3 to TRBJ2-3, with TRBD2 as a possible D gene (6 bases). This CDR3 has 15 residues. From germline, CDR1 is MNHEY and CDR2 SVGEGT. With 7 bases removed from V and 3 bases from J, the gap between germline ends came to 17 bases. The DNA of the CDR3 is TGTGCCAGCACACAGGCAGGACTACCGACAGATACGCAGTATTTT. This codes for CASTQAGLPTDTQYF.

The chain recombines TRBV6-1 with TRBJ1-1; D unclear. From germline, CDR1 is MNHNS and CDR2 SASEGT. The CDR3 loop spans 14 amino acids. Trimming pared 8 bases from V and 6 bases from J, leaving 19 bases between. In DNA, the CDR3 is TGTGCCAGCCCCGGGCCGTATGTAGGTGCTGAAGCTTTCTTT. Translating gives CASPGPYVGAEAFF.

In this sample, this clonotype turned up once. V gene TRBV7-2 combines with J gene TRBJ2-7, with unresolved D. Germline values: CDR1 SGHTA, CDR2 FQGNSA. CDR3 length: 12 residues. V was trimmed by 3 bases and J by 3 bases, leaving 6 bases between them. CDR3 sequence (DNA): TGTGCCAGCAGCTTCCCAAGCTACGAGCAGTACTTC. This codes for CASSFPSYEQYF.

This chain joins TRBV11-3 and TRBJ1-1; 7 bases line up with TRBD1. Looked up from germline, CDR1 is SGHNT and CDR2 is YENEEA. The CDR3 has 14 amino acids. V lost 4 bases and J lost 2; bases outside the gene matches: 4. Here the CDR3 reads CASSSNRGNTEAFF. For the CDR3, the DNA is TGTGCCAGCAGCTCCAACAGGGGCAACACTGAAGCTTTCTTT.

This clonotype was observed a few times. The V and J genes are TRBV25-1 and TRBJ1-6; TRBD1 agrees at 8 bases. The CDR3 has 14 amino acids. Trimming removed 2 bases from V and 10 bases from J; junction bases left unmatched: 4. The germline V gene has CDR1 MGHDK and CDR2 SYGVNS. This CDR3 is CASSEGDRLSPLHF. The CDR3 nucleotides read TGTGCCAGCAGTGAAGGGGACAGGCTCTCACCCCTCCACTTT.

The J gene is TRBJ2-2, the V gene TRBV24-1; tentatively, D is TRBD1 or TRBD2 (5 bases each). CDR3 length equals 16 residues. Germline V gives CDR1 KGHDR, CDR2 SFDVKD. Trimming removed 4 bases at V and 4 bases at J, with 15 bases between. DNA for the CDR3: TGTGCCACCAGTGACTCGGGACGGCCAGGCACCGGGGAGCTGTTTTTT. Encoded protein: CATSDSGRPGTGELFF.